The rows below give T cell receptor beta chains drawn from one sample of a study of cytomegalovirus exposure and HLA in healthy donors. The data were produced by immunoSEQ multiplex PCR, yet TCRdb's version contains in-frame clones alone and is incomplete. The sample yields 250,000 to 300,000 clones, 80% to 90% seen once. The sample consisted of PBMCs. All receptors come from a woman aged 40 to 55 in good health and CMV-seropositive. The CDR3 runs from the conserved cysteine through the conserved F or W. Each record gives: CDR3 DNA, CDR3 protein, clone size, J gene, V gene, CDR3 length, D gene. D genes are given only for firm matches. Clone size is stated in some rows and not others, as once, few, many or a class when expanded.

DNA: TGTGCCAGCAGTGGTCGACAGGGGGCCGTCGAGCAGTACTTC
CDR3: CASSGRQGAVEQYF
size: NA
J: TRBJ2-7
V: TRBV2
length: 14
D: TRBD1

DNA: TGCGCCAGCAGCCAAGATACTAGCGGGTGGGTTGGGGGGGCCAACGTCCTGACTTTC
CDR3: CASSQDTSGWVGGANVLTF
size: NA
J: TRBJ2-6
V: TRBV4-3
length: 19
D: TRBD2

DNA: TGTGCCAGCAGTTTATCGTTGCCGGACGGGGGATATATTTCACCCCTCCACTTT
CDR3: CASSLSLPDGGYISPLHF
size: once
J: TRBJ1-6
V: TRBV27
length: 18
D: NA

DNA: TGTGCCACCTATAAAAACCGGCTTCCCGGGGAGACCCAGTACTTC
CDR3: CATYKNRLPGETQYF
size: NA
J: TRBJ2-5
V: TRBV6-5
length: 15
D: NA

DNA: TGTGCCAGCAGCTCCAGACAGGGGTCCGACGAGCAGTACTTC
CDR3: CASSSRQGSDEQYF
size: NA
J: TRBJ2-7
V: TRBV13
length: 14
D: TRBD1

DNA: TGTGCCAGCTCACTAGAGACAGGGGCCAAAAACATTCAGTACTTC
CDR3: CASSLETGAKNIQYF
size: NA
J: TRBJ2-4
V: TRBV18
length: 15
D: TRBD1

DNA: TGTGCCAGCAGCCAGAGGACAGGGATCGGGGAGCTGTTTTTT
CDR3: CASSQRTGIGELFF
size: NA
J: TRBJ2-2
V: TRBV14
length: 14
D: TRBD1

DNA: TGTGCCAGCACGAGCTCTGGGGCCAACGGCCTGACTTTC
CDR3: CASTSSGANGLTF
size: once
J: TRBJ2-6
V: TRBV6-6
length: 13
D: NA

DNA: TGCGCCAGCAGCCTCGGGACAGGGGACTTAGAGACCCAGTACTTC
CDR3: CASSLGTGDLETQYF
size: NA
J: TRBJ2-5
V: TRBV5-1
length: 15
D: TRBD1

DNA: TGCGCCAGCAGCCCGGTAGAGACAGGGGTTTACACCATATATTTT
CDR3: CASSPVETGVYTIYF
size: NA
J: TRBJ1-3
V: TRBV4-1
length: 15
D: TRBD1

DNA: TGTGCCAGCAGCCTCAAGTCCGGGACAGGGCCCTACGAGCAGTACTTC
CDR3: CASSLKSGTGPYEQYF
size: NA
J: TRBJ2-7
V: TRBV7-2
length: 16
D: TRBD1

DNA: TGTGCCAGCAGCCCTAAACAGGGTCGTGGCGCGAACACCGGGGAGCTGTTTTTT
CDR3: CASSPKQGRGANTGELFF
size: NA
J: TRBJ2-2
V: TRBV7-6
length: 18
D: NA

DNA: TGTGCCAGTAGTATAGACATCGGAGGGGACGAGCAGTACTTC
CDR3: CASSIDIGGDEQYF
size: NA
J: TRBJ2-7
V: TRBV19
length: 14
D: NA

DNA: TGTGCCAGCAGTTTCAGACAGGACTATGGCTACACCTTC
CDR3: CASSFRQDYGYTF
size: NA
J: TRBJ1-2
V: TRBV27
length: 13
D: NA

DNA: TGTGCCAGCAGCCGCCGGGACAGGGAAAATTCACCCCTCCACTTT
CDR3: CASSRRDRENSPLHF
size: NA
J: TRBJ1-6
V: TRBV9
length: 15
D: TRBD1

DNA: TGTGCCTGGAGTGGGGCACTAGCGACCCAGGGGGATACGCAGTATTTT
CDR3: CAWSGALATQGDTQYF
size: NA
J: TRBJ2-3
V: TRBV30
length: 16
D: NA

DNA: TGTGCCAGCAGCTTGGACCCCACTCAGGGTGGCTATGGCTACACCTTC
CDR3: CASSLDPTQGGYGYTF
size: once
J: TRBJ1-2
V: TRBV5-4
length: 16
D: NA

DNA: TGTGCCACCAGCGGAGGGGGACAGGCCTCTGGAAACACCATATATTTT
CDR3: CATSGGGQASGNTIYF
size: NA
J: TRBJ1-3
V: TRBV15
length: 16
D: TRBD1

DNA: TGTGCCAGCAGCATGACTAGCGGGAGATCCTACGAGCAGTACTTC
CDR3: CASSMTSGRSYEQYF
size: once
J: TRBJ2-7
V: TRBV6-5
length: 15
D: TRBD2

DNA: TGTGCCAGTAGCGCAGGTCTAGGGACAGGGGTGGTAGATACGCAGTATTTT
CDR3: CASSAGLGTGVVDTQYF
size: few
J: TRBJ2-3
V: TRBV19
length: 17
D: TRBD1

DNA: TGTGCCAGCAGTCTACAGGGGAACCACGAGCAGTACTTC
CDR3: CASSLQGNHEQYF
size: NA
J: TRBJ2-7
V: TRBV27
length: 13
D: TRBD1